This passage covers 10 T cell receptor beta chains from one sample sequenced in a study of naive and memory T cell subsets. An equimolar mix of two oligonucleotides served as the beta constant-region primer for TRBC1 and TRBC2. TCRdb used MiXCR to reprocess the UMI-ligation and nested PCR reads, holding one entry per CDR3 protein. This sample has roughly 98,000 distinct CDR3 sequences, with over 7% found just once. The sample comprised central memory CD4+ T cells from blood. These receptors all stem from a human donor in good health.

This clonotype was counted ten times or more. The J gene is TRBJ1-4, the V gene TRBV4-3; D possibly corresponds to TRBD1 (5 bases). This CDR3 spans 16 amino acids. Trimming removed 0 bases at V and 10 bases at J, with 18 bases between. The germline V gene encodes CDR1 LGHNA and CDR2 YSLEER. The CDR3 DNA sequence: TGCGCCAGCAGCCAAGAACAGGTACATCGGGGAGGAAAACTGTTTTTT. Its translation: CASSQEQVHRGGKLFF.

There are many counts of this clonotype. V and J are TRBV29-1 and TRBJ2-1; D possibly matches TRBD1 or TRBD2 (5 bases each). The V gene's germline CDR1 is SQVTM and CDR2 ANQGSEA. CDR3 length: 19 residues. V was trimmed by 0 bases and J by 3 bases, leaving 24 bases between them. As DNA, the CDR3 is TGCAGCGTTGAAGAAAGGGACCTCTTCAGGTCCCCGAACTACAATGAGCAGTTCTTC. As protein: CSVEERDLFRSPNYNEQFF.

This clonotype was seen repeatedly, ten times or more. The V call is TRBV20-1, the J call TRBJ2-5; 7 nucleotides agree with TRBD2. V was clipped by 6 bases and J by 4 bases; unmatched bases: 11. Per germline, CDR1 DFQATT and CDR2 SNEGSKA (reference sequence). There are 14 residues in the CDR3. The CDR3 protein is CSARPRSGVETQYF. CDR3 coding DNA: TGCAGTGCCAGACCCAGGAGCGGGGTAGAGACCCAGTACTTC.

This clonotype was seen a few times. The V call is TRBV7-2, the J call TRBJ2-3; 8 positions match TRBD2. The CDR3 totals 15 residues. Germline loops: CDR1 SGHTA, CDR2 FQGNSA. The V gene end was trimmed by 3 bases and the J gene end by 2 bases; junction bases not matched to a gene: 4. CDR3 loop: CASSFGGRTTDTQYF. DNA of the CDR3: TGTGCCAGCAGCTTTGGCGGGAGGACCACAGATACGCAGTATTTT.

This clonotype has ten or more counts. The chain employs TRBV5-4 and TRBJ1-1; no firm D call. This CDR3 comprises 13 residues. Trimming took 0 bases from V and 2 from J, leaving 5 bases between them. The germline V gene encodes CDR1 SGHNT and CDR2 YYREEE (reference sequence). Here the CDR3 reads CASSLGVNTEAFF. The CDR3 DNA reads as TGTGCCAGCAGCTTGGGGGTAAACACTGAAGCTTTCTTT.

This clonotype was found a few times. The chain joins TRBV7-8 to TRBJ2-7, with D unclear. This CDR3 comprises 13 residues. The germline V and J ends were trimmed by 2 bases and 3 bases, with 8 bases remaining between them. CDR1 and CDR2 from the germline V gene are SGHVS and FQNEAQ. The CDR3 coding sequence is TGTGCCAGCAGCTTAATACAAGTCTACGAGCAGTACTTC. It translates to CASSLIQVYEQYF.

This clonotype occurred many times. The rearrangement joins TRBV7-7 to TRBJ2-7; 8 nucleotides align to TRBD1. Germline V CDR1 and CDR2: SSHAT, FNYEAQ (reference sequence). The length of the CDR3 is 13 residues. The J segment lost 6 bases and the V segment lost 5 bases, leaving 6 bases of the junction unmatched. The CDR3 DNA is TGTGCCAGCAGCCAGGACAGGGCCGGCGAGCAGTACTTC. Translation gives CASSQDRAGEQYF.

This clonotype has just a few counts. The chain uses TRBV7-2 and TRBJ2-7; tentative D call: TRBD1 (6 bases). The CDR3 extends over 16 amino acids. The germline V and J ends were trimmed by 3 bases and 8 bases, with 23 bases remaining between them. The germline V gene encodes CDR1 SGHTA and CDR2 FQGNSA. CDR3 coding DNA: TGTGCCAGCAGCTTGGGGTCGGCCTCCCCCAGGGGTAAGCAGTACTTC. Protein: CASSLGSASPRGKQYF.

This clonotype has just a few counts. The genes are TRBV24-1 and TRBJ2-1; unclear D gene. There are 14 residues in the CDR3. V lost 2 bases, J lost 9 bases, and 13 bases lay in between. Germline CDR1 and CDR2: KGHDR and SFDVKD. CDR3: CATSDSVGLSEQFF. The CDR3 DNA is TGTGCCACCAGTGATTCTGTGGGCCTAAGTGAGCAGTTCTTC.

This clonotype was observed a handful of times. The V gene is TRBV3-1, the J gene TRBJ2-7; 8 positions agree with TRBD1. The V and J ends lost 4 bases and 1 base, in that order; junction bases with no gene match: 6. The CDR3 runs 15 residues. Germline CDR1 reads LGHDT; CDR2 reads YNNKEL (reference sequence). Written as DNA, the CDR3 is TGTGCCAGCAGCCCTCCCGGACAGGGATCCTACGAGCAGTACTTC. Encoded protein: CASSPPGQGSYEQYF.